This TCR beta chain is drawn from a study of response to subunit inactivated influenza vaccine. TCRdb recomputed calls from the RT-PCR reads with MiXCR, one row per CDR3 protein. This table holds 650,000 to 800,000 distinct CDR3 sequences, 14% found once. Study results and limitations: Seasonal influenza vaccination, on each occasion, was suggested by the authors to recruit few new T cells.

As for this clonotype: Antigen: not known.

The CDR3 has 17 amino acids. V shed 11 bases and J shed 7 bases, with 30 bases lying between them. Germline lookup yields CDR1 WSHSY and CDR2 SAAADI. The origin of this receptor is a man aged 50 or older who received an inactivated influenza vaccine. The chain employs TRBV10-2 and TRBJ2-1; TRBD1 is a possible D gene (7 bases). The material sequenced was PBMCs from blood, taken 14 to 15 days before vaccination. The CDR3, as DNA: TGCGCCGCCGAACCCTGGACAGGTCACGGGGAGGATAATGAGCAGTTCTTC. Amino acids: CAAEPWTGHGEDNEQFF.